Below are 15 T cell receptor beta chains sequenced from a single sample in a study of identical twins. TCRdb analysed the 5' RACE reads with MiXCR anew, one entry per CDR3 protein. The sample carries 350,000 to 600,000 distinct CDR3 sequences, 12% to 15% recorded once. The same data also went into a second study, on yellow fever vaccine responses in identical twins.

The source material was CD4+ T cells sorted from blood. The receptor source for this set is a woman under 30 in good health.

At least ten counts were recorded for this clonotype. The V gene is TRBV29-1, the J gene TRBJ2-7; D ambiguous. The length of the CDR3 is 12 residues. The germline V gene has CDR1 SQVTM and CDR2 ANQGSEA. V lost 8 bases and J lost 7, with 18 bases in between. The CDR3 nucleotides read TGCAGCTCCTGGGGATCCAAACTGGAGCAGTACTTC. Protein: CSSWGSKLEQYF.

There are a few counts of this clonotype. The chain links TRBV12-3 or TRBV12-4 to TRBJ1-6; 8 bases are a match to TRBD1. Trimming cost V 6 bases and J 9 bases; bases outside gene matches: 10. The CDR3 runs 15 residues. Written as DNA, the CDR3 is TGTGCCAGCAGATTTATTACAGGGGGGGGTTCACCCCTCCACTTT. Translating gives CASRFITGGGSPLHF.

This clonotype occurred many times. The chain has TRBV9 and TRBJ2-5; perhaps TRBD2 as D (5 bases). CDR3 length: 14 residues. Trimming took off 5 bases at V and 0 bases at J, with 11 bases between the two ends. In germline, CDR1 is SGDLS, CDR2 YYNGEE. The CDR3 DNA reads TGTGCCAGCAGTCTCGGGGTGTACCAAGAGACCCAGTACTTC. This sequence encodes CASSLGVYQETQYF.

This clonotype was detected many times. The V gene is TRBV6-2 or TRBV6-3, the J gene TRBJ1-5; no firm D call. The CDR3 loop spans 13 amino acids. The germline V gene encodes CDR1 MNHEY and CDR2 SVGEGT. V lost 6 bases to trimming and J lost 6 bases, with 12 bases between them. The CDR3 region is CASRVLGGQPQHF. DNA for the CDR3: TGTGCCAGCAGGGTTTTAGGCGGTCAGCCCCAGCATTTT.

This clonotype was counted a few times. The CDR3 sequence is CSVARDETSYEQYF. The CDR3 DNA reads as TGCAGCGTTGCCCGGGACGAGACCTCCTACGAGCAGTACTTC. The V and J genes are TRBV29-1 and TRBJ2-7, with D possibly called TRBD1 or TRBD2 (5 bases each). This CDR3 spans 14 amino acids. CDR1 is SQVTM, CDR2 ANQGSEA, per germline. V lost 4 bases to trimming and J lost 0 bases, with 13 bases between them.

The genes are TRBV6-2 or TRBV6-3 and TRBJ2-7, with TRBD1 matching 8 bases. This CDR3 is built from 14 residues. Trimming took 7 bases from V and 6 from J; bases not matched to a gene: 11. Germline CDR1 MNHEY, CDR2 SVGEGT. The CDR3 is CASTPGRGLFEQYF. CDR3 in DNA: TGTGCCAGCACCCCAGGCAGGGGGCTGTTCGAGCAGTACTTC.

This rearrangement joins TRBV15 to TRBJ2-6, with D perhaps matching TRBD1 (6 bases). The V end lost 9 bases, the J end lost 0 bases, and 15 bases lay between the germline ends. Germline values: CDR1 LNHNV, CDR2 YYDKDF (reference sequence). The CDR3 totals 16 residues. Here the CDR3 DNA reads TGTGCCACTTTGGACAGTGACCGCTCTGGGGCCAACGTCCTGACTTTC. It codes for CATLDSDRSGANVLTF.

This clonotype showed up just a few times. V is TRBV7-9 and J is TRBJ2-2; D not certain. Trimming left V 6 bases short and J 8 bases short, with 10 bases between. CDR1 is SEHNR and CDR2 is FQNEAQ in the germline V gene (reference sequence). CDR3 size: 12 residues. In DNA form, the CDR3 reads TGTGCCAGCAGTAGGATCGAAGGGGAGCTGTTTTTT. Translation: CASSRIEGELFF. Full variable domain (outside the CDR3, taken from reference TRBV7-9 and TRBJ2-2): DTGVSQNPRHKITKRGQNVTFRCDPISEHNRLYWYRQTLGQGPEFLTYFQNEAQLEKSRLLSDRFSAERPKGSFSTLEIQRTEQGDSAMYLCASSRIEGELFFGEGSRLTVL.

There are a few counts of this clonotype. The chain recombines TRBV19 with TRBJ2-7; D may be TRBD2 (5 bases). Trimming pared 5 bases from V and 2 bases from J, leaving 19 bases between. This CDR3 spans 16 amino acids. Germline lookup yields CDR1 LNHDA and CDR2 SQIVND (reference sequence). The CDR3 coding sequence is TGTGCCAGTAGTCTCCAGTCGGGGTTCCACCCCTACGAGCAGTACTTC. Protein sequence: CASSLQSGFHPYEQYF. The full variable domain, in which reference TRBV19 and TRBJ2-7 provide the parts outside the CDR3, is DGGITQSPKYLFRKEGQNVTLSCEQNLNHDAMYWYRQDPGQGLRLIYYSQIVNDFQKGDIAEGYSVSREKKESFPLTVTSAQKNPTAFYLCASSLQSGFHPYEQYFGPGTRLTVT.

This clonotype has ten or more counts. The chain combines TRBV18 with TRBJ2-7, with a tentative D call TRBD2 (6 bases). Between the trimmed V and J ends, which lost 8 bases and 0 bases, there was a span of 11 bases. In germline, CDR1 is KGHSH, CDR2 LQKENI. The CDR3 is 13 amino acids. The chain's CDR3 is CASSPTSSYEQYF. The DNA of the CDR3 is TGTGCCAGCAGCCCGACTAGCTCCTACGAGCAGTACTTC.

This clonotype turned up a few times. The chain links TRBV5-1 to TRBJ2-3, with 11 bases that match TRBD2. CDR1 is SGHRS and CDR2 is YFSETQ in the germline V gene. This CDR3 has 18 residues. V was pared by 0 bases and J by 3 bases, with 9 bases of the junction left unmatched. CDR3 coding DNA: TGCGCCAGCAGCTTGGCCGCGCTAGCGGGGGGATCTACAGATACGCAGTATTTT. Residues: CASSLAALAGGSTDTQYF.

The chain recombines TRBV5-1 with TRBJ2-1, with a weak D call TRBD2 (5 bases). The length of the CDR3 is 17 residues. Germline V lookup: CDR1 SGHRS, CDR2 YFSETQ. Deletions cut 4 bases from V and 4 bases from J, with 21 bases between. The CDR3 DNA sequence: TGCGCCAGCAGCCTCGGACTTGAGCCTAACCCTTACAATGAGCAGTTCTTC. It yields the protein CASSLGLEPNPYNEQFF.

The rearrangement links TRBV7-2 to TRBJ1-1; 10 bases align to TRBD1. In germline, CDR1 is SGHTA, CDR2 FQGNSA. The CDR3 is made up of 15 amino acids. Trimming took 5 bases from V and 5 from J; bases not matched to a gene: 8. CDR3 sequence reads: CASSEDRGRGTEAFF. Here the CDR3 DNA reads TGTGCCAGCAGCGAAGACAGGGGGCGCGGTACTGAAGCTTTCTTT.

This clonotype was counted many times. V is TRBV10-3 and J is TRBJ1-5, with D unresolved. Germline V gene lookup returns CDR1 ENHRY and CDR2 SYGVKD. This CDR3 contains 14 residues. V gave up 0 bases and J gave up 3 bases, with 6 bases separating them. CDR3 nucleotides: TGTGCCATCAGTGAGTCGGTTCCCAATCAGCCCCAGCATTTT. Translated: CAISESVPNQPQHF.

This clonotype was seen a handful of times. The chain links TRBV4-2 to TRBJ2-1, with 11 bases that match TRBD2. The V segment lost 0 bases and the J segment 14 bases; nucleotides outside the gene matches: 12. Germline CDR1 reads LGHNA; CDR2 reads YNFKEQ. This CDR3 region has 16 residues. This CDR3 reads CASSQEVAGGPVKEFF. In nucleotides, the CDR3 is TGTGCCAGCAGCCAAGAAGTAGCGGGAGGGCCCGTTAAGGAGTTCTTC.